The rows below give T cell receptor beta chains drawn from one sample of a study of T cell responses to AZD1222 COVID-19 vaccine. The data were produced by immunoSEQ multiplex PCR, yet TCRdb's version contains in-frame clones alone and is incomplete. The repertoire holds more than 95,000 clones, with around 88% as singletons. Sequences were derived from peripheral blood, sampled on day 0 of AZD1222 vaccination. These receptors were taken from an adult in good health. Each CDR3 is given with its conserved first and last residue. Fields, in order: V gene, J gene, D gene, clone size, CDR3 length, CDR3 protein, CDR3 DNA. A D gene is named only where the DNA matches it firmly. The listing skips clone size in some rows; elsewhere it reads once, few, many or a size class.

TRBV2	TRBJ1-5	-	-	14	CASSGTGGSQPQHF	TGTGCCAGCAGCGGCACGGGGGGGAGTCAGCCCCAGCATTTT
TRBV6-5	TRBJ1-1	-	once	14	CASSYPGGIAEAFF	TGTGCCAGCAGTTACCCTGGCGGGATCGCTGAAGCTTTCTTT
TRBV6-4	TRBJ1-2	-	once	14	CASSPDPSNYGYTF	TGTGCCAGCAGCCCGGACCCCTCTAACTATGGCTACACCTTC
TRBV3-1/TRBV3-2	TRBJ2-7	-	-	14	CASSPPGPSYEQYF	TGTGCCAGCAGCCCGCCGGGACCCTCCTACGAGCAGTACTTC
TRBV6-1	TRBJ2-7	TRBD2	-	15	CASSEGLAGAYEQYF	TGTGCCAGCAGTGAAGGACTAGCGGGGGCCTACGAGCAGTACTTC
TRBV24-1	TRBJ1-5	TRBD1	-	18	CATSDSQPGTAYNQPQHF	TGTGCCACCAGTGATTCGCAACCGGGGACAGCCTACAATCAGCCCCAGCATTTT
TRBV10-3	TRBJ2-2	-	-	16	CAISEREARDTGELFF	TGTGCCATCAGTGAGAGAGAGGCGAGGGACACCGGGGAGCTGTTTTTT
TRBV7-2	TRBJ1-2	TRBD1	-	14	CASSLGTGNYGYTF	TGTGCCAGCAGCTTAGGGACAGGGAACTATGGCTACACCTTC
TRBV27	TRBJ1-2	-	-	15	CASSPTRGRNYGYTF	TGTGCCAGCAGTCCTACCCGGGGCCGTAACTATGGCTACACCTTC
TRBV2	TRBJ2-2	-	-	13	CASTRGNTGELFF	TGTGCCAGCACCAGGGGGAACACCGGGGAGCTGTTTTTT
TRBV2	TRBJ1-1	TRBD1	-	13	CASTAGTGAEAFF	TGTGCCAGCACCGCCGGGACAGGGGCTGAAGCTTTCTTT
TRBV3-1/TRBV3-2	TRBJ2-7	-	-	13	CASSRGGAYEQYF	TGTGCCAGCAGCCGAGGGGGGGCCTACGAGCAGTACTTC
TRBV6-5	TRBJ2-7	-	-	16	CASSYSLDSFSYEQYF	TGTGCCAGCAGTTACTCGCTAGACAGCTTCTCCTACGAGCAGTACTTC
TRBV27	TRBJ2-1	TRBD2	-	14	CASSSGRAPYEQFF	TGTGCCAGCAGTAGCGGGAGGGCCCCCTATGAGCAGTTCTTC
TRBV5-1	TRBJ2-3	TRBD1	-	14	CASSPQGSTDTQYF	TGCGCCAGCAGCCCACAGGGGAGCACAGATACGCAGTATTTT
TRBV3-1/TRBV3-2	TRBJ1-2	-	once	14	CASSQVPVGFGYTF	TGTGCCAGCAGCCAAGTGCCGGTTGGATTCGGCTACACCTTC
TRBV18	TRBJ2-1	TRBD2	-	16	CASSPPLAGGVNEQFF	TGTGCCAGCTCACCACCACTGGCGGGGGGTGTCAATGAGCAGTTCTTC
TRBV5-1	TRBJ2-2	TRBD2	-	15	CASSEGLAGAGELFF	TGCGCCAGCAGCGAGGGACTAGCGGGAGCCGGGGAGCTGTTTTTT
TRBV2	TRBJ2-7	TRBD1	-	13	CAIQRDRDYEQYF	TGTGCCATCCAACGGGACAGGGACTACGAGCAGTACTTC
TRBV7-2	TRBJ1-5	-	-	18	CASSLAPVSQNSNQPQHF	TGTGCCAGCAGCTTAGCCCCGGTGAGCCAGAATAGCAATCAGCCCCAGCATTTT
TRBV28	TRBJ2-5	TRBD2	-	14	CASSSSGGGKTQYF	TGTGCCAGCAGTTCTAGCGGGGGGGGAAAGACCCAGTACTTC
TRBV6-2/TRBV6-3	TRBJ2-7	-	-	17	CASSYNLSVAHSYEQYF	TGTGCCAGCAGTTATAATCTCTCGGTAGCCCACTCCTACGAGCAGTACTTC
TRBV29-1	TRBJ2-1	TRBD2	-	14	CSVTLAGGGNEQFF	TGCAGCGTTACGTTAGCGGGGGGAGGCAATGAGCAGTTCTTC
TRBV7-2	TRBJ1-6	-	-	16	CASSLEGGAYNSPLHF	TGTGCCAGCAGCTTAGAGGGGGGGGCTTATAATTCACCCCTCCACTTT
TRBV6-2/TRBV6-3	TRBJ2-1	-	-	15	CASSYGGNPYNEQFF	TGTGCCAGCAGTTACGGGGGGAATCCGTACAATGAGCAGTTCTTC
TRBV29-1	TRBJ1-2	-	few	14	CSVEKGRGMGGYTF	TGCAGCGTTGAAAAGGGAAGGGGGATGGGAGGCTACACCTTC
TRBV7-6	TRBJ1-5	-	-	15	CASSFGGGGNQPQHF	TGTGCCAGCAGCTTTGGAGGAGGAGGCAATCAGCCCCAGCATTTT
TRBV6-5	TRBJ1-2	TRBD1	few	15	CASRNHGTGHYGYTF	TGTGCCAGCAGGAACCACGGGACAGGGCACTATGGCTACACCTTC
TRBV2	TRBJ2-1	TRBD1	-	15	CASSGQGANYNEQFF	TGTGCCAGCAGTGGACAGGGGGCGAACTACAATGAGCAGTTCTTC
TRBV6-5	TRBJ1-1	TRBD1	once	15	CASSPGTGSNTEAFF	TGTGCCAGCAGTCCCGGGACAGGGAGTAACACTGAAGCTTTCTTT
TRBV4-3	TRBJ1-4	-	-	15	CASSQERGSDEKLFF	TGCGCCAGCAGCCAAGAAAGGGGAAGCGATGAAAAACTGTTTTTT
TRBV9	TRBJ1-2	-	-	14	CASSPRTGNYGYTF	TGTGCCAGCAGCCCCCGGACGGGGAACTATGGCTACACCTTC
TRBV6-6	TRBJ2-5	TRBD1	-	16	CASSYWPGQGEETQYF	TGTGCCAGCAGTTACTGGCCGGGACAGGGGGAAGAGACCCAGTACTTC
TRBV24-1	TRBJ2-3	TRBD1	-	16	CATSDHGQGSTDTQYF	TGTGCCACCAGTGACCACGGACAGGGTAGCACAGATACGCAGTATTTT
TRBV2	TRBJ2-3	-	-	11	CASEGADTQYF	TGTGCCAGCGAGGGCGCGGATACGCAGTATTTT
TRBV4-2	TRBJ2-7	TRBD2	-	15	CASSQEAGASYEQYF	TGTGCCAGCAGCCAAGAGGCGGGAGCGTCCTACGAGCAGTACTTC
TRBV13	TRBJ2-4	-	few	16	CASIRRTEAVKNIQYF	TGTGCCAGCATTCGACGGACAGAGGCGGTCAAAAACATTCAGTACTTC
TRBV18	TRBJ1-1	TRBD1	-	15	CASSPWGDREFGAFF	TGTGCCAGCTCACCATGGGGAGACAGGGAATTTGGAGCTTTCTTT
TRBV29-1	TRBJ1-5	-	-	13	CSVELGSNQPQHF	TGCAGCGTTGAATTAGGGTCAAATCAGCCCCAGCATTTT
TRBV28	TRBJ2-5	-	-	15	CASTSPEGYQETQYF	TGTGCCAGCACCTCGCCGGAAGGGTACCAAGAGACCCAGTACTTC
TRBV13	TRBJ1-2	-	once	14	CASSVLGANYGYTF	TGTGCCAGCAGCGTACTCGGGGCTAACTATGGCTACACCTTC
TRBV7-3	TRBJ2-2	TRBD1	-	16	CASSLLGQGAPGELFF	TGTGCCAGCAGCCTACTGGGGCAGGGGGCCCCCGGGGAGCTGTTTTTT
TRBV11-3	TRBJ2-5	-	-	13	CASSRDTQETQYF	TGTGCCAGCAGCCGAGACACCCAAGAGACCCAGTACTTC
TRBV9	TRBJ2-2	-	-	15	CASSAMDYPTGELFF	TGTGCCAGCAGCGCAATGGACTACCCCACCGGGGAGCTGTTTTTT
TRBV7-8	TRBJ2-7	TRBD1	-	16	CASSLAGQGASYEQYF	TGTGCCAGCAGCTTAGCGGGACAGGGGGCGAGCTACGAGCAGTACTTC
TRBV29-1	TRBJ1-2	TRBD1	-	11	CSVGQGNGYTF	TGCAGCGTTGGACAGGGGAATGGCTACACCTTC
TRBV29-1	TRBJ2-7	-	-	15	CSVTRGGGGTYEQYF	TGCAGCGTTACAAGGGGAGGAGGGGGCACCTACGAGCAGTACTTC
TRBV7-3	TRBJ1-1	TRBD1	-	13	CASSPGGYTEAFF	TGTGCCAGCAGCCCAGGGGGCTACACTGAAGCTTTCTTT
TRBV10-3	TRBJ1-1	-	-	16	CAISEQRVARNTEAFF	TGTGCCATCAGTGAGCAGAGGGTAGCTCGGAACACTGAAGCTTTCTTT
TRBV29-1	TRBJ1-3	TRBD1	-	13	CSAGDSAGNTIYF	TGCAGCGCCGGGGACAGTGCTGGAAACACCATATATTTT
TRBV28	TRBJ2-3	-	once	15	CASTGRGSYTDTQYF	TGTGCCAGCACCGGGCGGGGTAGCTACACAGATACGCAGTATTTT
TRBV6-5	TRBJ1-1	TRBD1	-	15	CASSYAGQMNTEAFF	TGTGCCAGCAGTTACGCGGGACAGATGAACACTGAAGCTTTCTTT
TRBV6-5	TRBJ1-2	-	-	13	CASSYGQGFGYTF	TGTGCCAGCAGTTACGGGCAGGGTTTTGGCTACACCTTC
TRBV6-5	TRBJ2-7	TRBD2	-	16	CASSYDPSGRASEQYF	TGTGCCAGCAGTTACGATCCTAGCGGGAGGGCCTCCGAGCAGTACTTC